The 32 T cell receptor beta chains below all came from one sample that was sequenced in a study of shared clonotypes between healthy human individuals. The protocol was immunoSEQ multiplex PCR, while the TCRdb copy is restricted to in-frame clones and leaves out a portion. Seen here are roughly 650,000 clones, approximately 96% observed once, and the top ten hold roughly 0.1%. The naive CD8 fraction comprised CD45RO-negative cells positively selected for CCR7 and excluded terminally differentiated effector memory CD45RA+ cells. The sample comprised naive CD8+ T cells sorted from blood. The receptor set was obtained from a woman in her twenties or thirties in good health.

The J gene is TRBJ1-1, the V gene TRBV19; a weak D match, TRBD1 (6 bases). This CDR3 is built from 17 residues. Trimming removed 10 bases from V and 4 bases from J, with 28 bases in between. The germline V gene encodes CDR1 LNHDA and CDR2 SQIVND (reference sequence). CDR3: CATLPVAGAIGRTEAFF. The CDR3 coding sequence is TGTGCCACCCTACCCGTCGCAGGGGCAATAGGACGCACTGAAGCTTTCTTT.

The rearrangement links TRBV6-1 to TRBJ2-7, with D maybe TRBD1 (6 bases). Germline CDR1 reads MNHNS; CDR2 reads SASEGT. Trimming removed 7 bases from V and 5 bases from J, with 18 bases in between. The CDR3 sequence is 14 residues long. The CDR3 loop is CASTNDRFPHEQYF. The CDR3 region has the DNA TGTGCCAGCACTAATGACAGGTTTCCCCACGAGCAGTACTTC.

V usage is TRBV6-1 and J usage is TRBJ1-2; no reliable D call. V dropped 3 bases and J dropped 4 bases, with 12 bases sitting between them. The germline V gene has CDR1 MNHNS and CDR2 SASEGT. This CDR3 is 14 amino acids long. The CDR3 reads CASSDPGGGYGYTF. Here the CDR3 DNA reads TGTGCCAGCAGTGACCCCGGTGGCGGCTATGGCTACACCTTC.

The chain uses TRBV28 and TRBJ2-3; 7 bases line up with TRBD2. This CDR3 has 14 amino acids. Germline assignment: CDR1 MDHEN and CDR2 SYDVKM. V lost 6 bases and J lost 5; bases outside the gene matches: 8. In DNA form, the CDR3 reads TGTGCCAGCAGCGCTGCCGGGAGGTTAGATACGCAGTATTTT. It is translated as CASSAAGRLDTQYF.

This chain uses TRBV28 with TRBJ1-2; maybe TRBD1 (5 bases). The CDR3 runs to 15 residues. The V gene's germline CDR1 is MDHEN and CDR2 SYDVKM. Between the trimmed V and J ends, which lost 7 bases and 8 bases, there was a span of 23 bases. The CDR3 sequence is CASTVAGGEGRGYTF. The DNA of the CDR3 is TGTGCCAGCACCGTCGCGGGGGGAGAGGGTAGGGGCTACACCTTC.

The chain recombines TRBV5-4 with TRBJ1-2; maybe TRBD1 (6 bases). CDR1 and CDR2 from the germline V gene are SGHNT and YYREEE (reference sequence). Trimming removed 6 bases from V and 4 bases from J, with 16 bases in between. The CDR3 consists of 14 residues. In nucleotides, the CDR3 is TGTGCCAGCATCGACATTGGGGGGGCCTATGGCTACACCTTC. Its translation is CASIDIGGAYGYTF.

A single count supports this clone. V and J are TRBV4-1 and TRBJ2-1; D gene uncertain. Germline CDR1 and CDR2: MGHRA and YSYEKL. The CDR3 loop spans 16 amino acids. V shed 6 bases and J shed 2 bases, with 17 bases lying between them. CDR3 sequence: CASSHQGVDPYNEQFF. DNA for the CDR3: TGCGCCAGCAGTCACCAAGGAGTAGACCCCTACAATGAGCAGTTCTTC.

The chain joins TRBV7-2 to TRBJ2-3; D gene uncertain. This CDR3 spans 13 amino acids. The germline CDR1 and CDR2 sequences are SGHTA and FQGNSA. V lost 1 base, J lost 4 bases, and 6 bases lay in between. The CDR3 is CASSLVSSDTQYF. CDR3 nucleotide sequence: TGTGCCAGCAGCTTAGTCTCGTCAGATACGCAGTATTTT.

The V gene is TRBV19, the J gene TRBJ2-1; 7 bases align to TRBD2. J lost 0 bases, V lost 0 bases, and 11 bases had no gene match. This CDR3 has 19 residues. CDR1 is LNHDA and CDR2 is SQIVND in the germline V gene (reference sequence). In nucleotides, the CDR3 is TGTGCCAGTAGTATAGATTACCGTGGCGGGAGCTACTCCTACAATGAGCAGTTCTTC. Protein sequence: CASSIDYRGGSYSYNEQFF.

The V and J genes are TRBV21-1 and TRBJ2-5. TRBV21-1 has pseudogene status. The CDR3 is 17 amino acids. CDR3 DNA sequence: TGTGCCAGCAGCAAAGGTGGCTGCCGGGACGACCAAGAGACCCAGTACTTC. This translates into CASSKGGCRDDQETQYF.

The chain couples TRBV7-8 to TRBJ2-1; 9 bases match TRBD2. Germline V gives CDR1 SGHVS, CDR2 FQNEAQ. The V and J ends lost 5 bases and 5 bases, in that order; junction bases with no gene match: 13. CDR3 size: 17 residues. The CDR3 DNA follows: TGTGCCAGCAGCCTGGGACTAGCCGGAGATTTACACAATGAGCAGTTCTTC. This gives the protein CASSLGLAGDLHNEQFF.

J is TRBJ1-2 and V is TRBV6-5; the D is unclear. The CDR3 has 15 amino acids. Germline CDR1 MNHEY, CDR2 SVGAGI. V dropped 6 bases and J dropped 8 bases, with 22 bases sitting between them. In DNA form, the CDR3 reads TGTGCCAGCAGGCGAACCCTCGGGGTTCGGGAGGGCTACACCTTC. Protein sequence: CASRRTLGVREGYTF.

The J gene is TRBJ2-1, the V gene TRBV2; D perhaps matches TRBD1 (6 bases). The germline CDR1 and CDR2 sequences are SNHLY and FYNNEI. V was trimmed by 6 bases and J by 2 bases, leaving 11 bases between them. There are 14 residues in the CDR3. The CDR3 DNA sequence: TGTGCCAGCAGAAAGACAGGAGCCTACAATGAGCAGTTCTTC. Amino acids: CASRKTGAYNEQFF.

V is TRBV28 and J is TRBJ2-7; D is possibly TRBD1 (6 bases). This CDR3 has 12 amino acids. CDR1 and CDR2 from the germline V gene are MDHEN and SYDVKM. The V and J ends lost 6 bases and 3 bases respectively, with 9 bases between them. The CDR3 nucleotides are TGTGCCAGCAGGGACAGCTACTACGAGCAGTACTTC. Translating gives CASRDSYYEQYF.

The genes are TRBV5-4 and TRBJ1-2; D is possibly TRBD1 (6 bases). The CDR3 is 17 amino acids. V lost 1 base and J 0 bases, leaving 16 bases between the germline ends. Germline V gene lookup returns CDR1 SGHNT and CDR2 YYREEE (reference sequence). The CDR3 region has the DNA TGTGCCAGCAGCTTGTATCACAGGGAGTACCCTAACTATGGCTACACCTTC. Its translation is CASSLYHREYPNYGYTF.

The V and J genes are TRBV27 and TRBJ1-4, with TRBD1 identical over 8 bases. In germline, CDR1 is MNHEY, CDR2 SMNVEV (reference sequence). The CDR3 contains 14 residues. Trimming removed 7 bases from V and 9 bases from J; junction bases left unmatched: 10. In DNA form, the CDR3 reads TGTGCCAGCAAAAAAACAGGGGGAGAGAAAAAACTGTTTTTT. This encodes CASKKTGGEKKLFF.

The rearrangement joins TRBV19 to TRBJ2-1, with D unclear. V lost 7 bases and J lost 6, with 13 bases in between. CDR1 and CDR2 (germline): LNHDA, SQIVND (reference sequence). The CDR3 runs to 13 residues. DNA of the CDR3: TGTGCCAGTATGCTTGGTAGAGTCAATGAGCAGTTCTTC. Its protein product is CASMLGRVNEQFF. Variable domain in full (rest from reference TRBV19 and TRBJ2-1): DGGITQSPKYLFRKEGQNVTLSCEQNLNHDAMYWYRQDPGQGLRLIYYSQIVNDFQKGDIAEGYSVSREKKESFPLTVTSAQKNPTAFYLCASMLGRVNEQFFGPGTRLTVL.

This sequence joins TRBV5-8 and TRBJ2-5; 7 positions match TRBD1. CDR3 length: 15 residues. Germline V CDR1 and CDR2: SGHTS, YDEGEE. Trimming removed 0 bases from V and 0 bases from J; junction bases left unmatched: 2. The CDR3 region has the DNA TGTGCCAGCAGCTTGGAGGGGGCAGACCAAGAGACCCAGTACTTC. This encodes CASSLEGADQETQYF.

The V and J genes are TRBV27 and TRBJ2-7; D might be TRBD1 or TRBD2, each matching 5 bases. Germline lookup yields CDR1 MNHEY and CDR2 SMNVEV (reference sequence). Between the trimmed V and J ends, which lost 5 bases and 0 bases, there was a span of 17 bases. CDR3 length: 16 amino acids. The chain's CDR3 is CASSPSTGTFSYEQYF. The DNA of the CDR3 is TGTGCCAGCAGTCCCTCAACCGGGACCTTCTCCTACGAGCAGTACTTC.

The chain uses TRBV11-2 and TRBJ2-2; unclear D gene. The CDR3 runs to 12 residues. V was shortened by 8 bases and J by 4 bases, with 8 bases between the two germline ends. The germline gives CDR1 SGHAT, CDR2 FQNNGV. Here the CDR3 DNA reads TGTGCCAGCTCACCGGGCACCGGGGAGCTGTTTTTT. Residues: CASSPGTGELFF.

The chain is built from TRBV28 and TRBJ1-3, with D maybe TRBD1 (6 bases). The CDR3 contains 17 residues. Trimming pared 6 bases from V and 0 bases from J, leaving 18 bases between. CDR1 MDHEN and CDR2 SYDVKM come from the germline V gene. The CDR3 sequence: CASSQTGSTFSGNTIYF. Here the CDR3 DNA reads TGTGCCAGCAGCCAAACAGGGTCGACGTTCTCTGGAAACACCATATATTTT. Complete variable domain (other parts from reference TRBV28 and TRBJ1-3): DVKVTQSSRYLVKRTGEKVFLECVQDMDHENMFWYRQDPGLGLRLIYFSYDVKMKEKGDIPEGYSVSREKKERFSLILESASTNQTSMYLCASSQTGSTFSGNTIYFGEGSWLTVV.

The chain recombines TRBV28 with TRBJ2-7; D is uncertain. The CDR3 totals 14 residues. Deletions cut 2 bases from V and 6 bases from J, with 14 bases between. The germline V gene encodes CDR1 MDHEN and CDR2 SYDVKM. Here the CDR3 DNA reads TGTGCCAGCAGTTTAACGGGCCTACGGGTCGAGCAGTACTTC. Amino acid sequence: CASSLTGLRVEQYF.

V is TRBV27 and J is TRBJ2-2, with 8 nucleotides matching TRBD1. Germline assignment: CDR1 MNHEY and CDR2 SMNVEV (reference sequence). The CDR3 spans 16 residues. Trimming cost V 3 bases and J 3 bases; bases outside gene matches: 6. The CDR3 is CASSFGGQGYTGELFF. CDR3 nucleotide sequence: TGTGCCAGCAGTTTCGGAGGACAGGGCTACACCGGGGAGCTGTTTTTT.

The genes are TRBV2 and TRBJ2-5; tentatively, D is TRBD1 (6 bases). The germline gives CDR1 SNHLY, CDR2 FYNNEI. Trimming stripped 6 bases from V and 11 bases from J, with 22 bases between. The length of the CDR3 is 14 residues. The CDR3, as DNA: TGTGCCAGCAGATGGTATGCAGGGGTAGAGGAGCAGTACTTC. This encodes CASRWYAGVEEQYF.

The rearrangement links TRBV27 to TRBJ2-7, with D hard to call. CDR1 and CDR2 from the germline V gene are MNHEY and SMNVEV (reference sequence). V was cut by 2 bases and J by 2 bases, with 7 bases left in between. This CDR3 is 13 amino acids long. CDR3 amino acids: CASSLMAAYEQYF. CDR3 coding DNA: TGTGCCAGCAGTTTAATGGCTGCCTACGAGCAGTACTTC.

The chain links TRBV4-1 to TRBJ2-5; D ambiguous. This CDR3 spans 13 amino acids. Germline lookup yields CDR1 MGHRA and CDR2 YSYEKL. With 5 bases removed from V and 5 bases from J, the gap between germline ends came to 12 bases. The CDR3 reads CASSYRVSETQYF. Written as DNA, the CDR3 is TGCGCCAGCAGCTATCGGGTTTCGGAGACCCAGTACTTC.

This chain uses TRBV5-1 with TRBJ2-1, with 8 bases identical to TRBD2. This CDR3 is 15 amino acids long. The germline V gene encodes CDR1 SGHRS and CDR2 YFSETQ. V lost 4 bases to trimming and J lost 7 bases; unmatched junction nucleotides: 10. This CDR3 is CASSQRGTEGNEQFF. The DNA of the CDR3 is TGCGCCAGCAGCCAGCGGGGGACTGAGGGGAATGAGCAGTTCTTC.

CDR3: CASSLTGIPYEQYF. CDR3 coding DNA: TGTGCCAGCAGTTTGACAGGGATCCCCTACGAGCAGTACTTC. This chain links TRBV27 with TRBJ2-7; 7 bases line up with TRBD1. V lost 3 bases and J lost 2; bases outside the gene matches: 4. This CDR3 region has 14 residues. Per the germline V gene, CDR1 is MNHEY and CDR2 is SMNVEV (reference sequence).

The V gene is TRBV7-8, the J gene TRBJ2-7; perhaps D is TRBD1 or TRBD2 (5 bases each). Germline V lookup: CDR1 SGHVS, CDR2 FQNEAQ. The CDR3 totals 15 residues. The V end was cut by 2 bases, the J end by 2 bases, with 13 bases between. The CDR3 nucleotides read TGTGCCAGCAGCTTATTGGGACGGATGACCTACGAGCAGTACTTC. Protein sequence: CASSLLGRMTYEQYF.

This chain links TRBV5-1 with TRBJ2-7; 8 nucleotides agree with TRBD1. In germline, CDR1 is SGHRS, CDR2 YFSETQ. The CDR3 length is 14 residues. J gave up 4 bases and V 8 bases, and 11 bases lay outside the gene matches. CDR3 DNA: TGCGCCAGTTACCTAGGACAGGGACGGTACGAGCAGTACTTC. This encodes CASYLGQGRYEQYF.

V usage is TRBV28 and J usage is TRBJ2-7; D may be TRBD1 or TRBD2 (7 bases each). The CDR3 is 14 residues long. The germline V and J ends were trimmed by 5 bases and 3 bases, with 14 bases remaining between them. CDR1 is MDHEN, CDR2 SYDVKM, per germline. CDR3 in amino acids: CASSIQGGSYEQYF. The CDR3 DNA reads TGTGCCAGCAGTATCCAGGGGGGGAGCTACGAGCAGTACTTC.

The chain is built from TRBV19 and TRBJ2-7; D gene ambiguous. V was clipped by 5 bases and J by 5 bases, with 13 bases between them. The CDR3 length is 13 residues. Germline values: CDR1 LNHDA, CDR2 SQIVND (reference sequence). The CDR3, as DNA: TGTGCCAGTAGTTGGGTGGTGGGCCACGAGCAGTACTTC. Its protein product is CASSWVVGHEQYF.